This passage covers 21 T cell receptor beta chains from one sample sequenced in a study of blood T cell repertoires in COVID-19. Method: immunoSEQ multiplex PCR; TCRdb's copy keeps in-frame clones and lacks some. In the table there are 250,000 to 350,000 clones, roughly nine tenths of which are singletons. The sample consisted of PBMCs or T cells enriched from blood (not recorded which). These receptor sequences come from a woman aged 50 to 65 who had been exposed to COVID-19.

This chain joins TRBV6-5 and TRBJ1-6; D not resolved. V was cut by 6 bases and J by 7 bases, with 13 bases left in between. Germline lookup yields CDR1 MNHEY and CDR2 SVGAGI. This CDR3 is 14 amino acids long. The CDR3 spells CASSHVNSNSPLHF. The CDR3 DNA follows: TGTGCCAGCAGCCATGTCAACAGCAATTCACCCCTCCACTTT.

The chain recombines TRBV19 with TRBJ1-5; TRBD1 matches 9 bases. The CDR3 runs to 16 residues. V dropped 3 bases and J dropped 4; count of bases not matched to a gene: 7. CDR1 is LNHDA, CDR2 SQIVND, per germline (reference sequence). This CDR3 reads CASSISPGTGNQPQHF. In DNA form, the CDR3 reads TGTGCCAGTAGTATTAGTCCCGGGACAGGGAATCAGCCCCAGCATTTT.

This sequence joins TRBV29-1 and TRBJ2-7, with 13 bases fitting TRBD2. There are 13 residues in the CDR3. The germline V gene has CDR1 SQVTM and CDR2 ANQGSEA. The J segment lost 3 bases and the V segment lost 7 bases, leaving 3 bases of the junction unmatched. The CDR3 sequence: CSARLAGGYEQYF. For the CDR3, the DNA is TGCAGCGCAAGACTAGCGGGGGGCTACGAGCAGTACTTC.

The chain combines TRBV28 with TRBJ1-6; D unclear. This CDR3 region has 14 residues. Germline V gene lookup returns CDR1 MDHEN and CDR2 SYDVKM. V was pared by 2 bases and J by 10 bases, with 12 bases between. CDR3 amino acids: CASSLPQARSPLHF. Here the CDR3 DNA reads TGTGCCAGCAGTTTACCCCAGGCGCGATCACCCCTCCACTTT.

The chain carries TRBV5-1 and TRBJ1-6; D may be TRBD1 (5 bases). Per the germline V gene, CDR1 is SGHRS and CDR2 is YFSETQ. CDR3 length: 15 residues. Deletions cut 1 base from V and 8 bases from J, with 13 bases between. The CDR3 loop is CASSLRRGGDSPLHF. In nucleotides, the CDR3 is TGCGCCAGCAGCTTGCGGCGGGGGGGGGATTCACCCCTCCACTTT.

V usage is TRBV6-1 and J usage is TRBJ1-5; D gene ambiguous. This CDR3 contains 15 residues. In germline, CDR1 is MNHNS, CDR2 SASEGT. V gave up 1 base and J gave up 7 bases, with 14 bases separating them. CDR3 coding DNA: TGTGCCAGCAGTGAAGATCTAGGCCGTGGGCAGCCCCAGCATTTT. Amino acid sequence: CASSEDLGRGQPQHF.

CDR3: CASSKKGQQTYEQYF. The CDR3 DNA follows: TGTGCCAGCAGCAAAAAGGGACAGCAAACTTACGAGCAGTACTTC. J is TRBJ2-7 and V is TRBV21-1; the listed D gene, TRBD1, was not tested against the DNA. TRBV21-1 represents a pseudogene. CDR3 length equals 15 residues.

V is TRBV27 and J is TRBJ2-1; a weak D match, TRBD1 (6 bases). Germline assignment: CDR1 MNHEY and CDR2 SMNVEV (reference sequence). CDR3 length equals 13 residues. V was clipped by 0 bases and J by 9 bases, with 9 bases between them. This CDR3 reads CASSLSRGGEQFF. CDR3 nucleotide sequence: TGTGCCAGCAGTTTATCGAGAGGGGGTGAGCAGTTCTTC.

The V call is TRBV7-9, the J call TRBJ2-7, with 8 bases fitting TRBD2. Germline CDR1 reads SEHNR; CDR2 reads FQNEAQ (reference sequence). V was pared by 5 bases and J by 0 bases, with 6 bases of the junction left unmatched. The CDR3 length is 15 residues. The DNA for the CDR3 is TGTGCCAGCAGCCGACCGAGCGGGAGCTCCTACGAGCAGTACTTC. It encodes CASSRPSGSSYEQYF.

CDR3 region: CASSFQSHNQPQHF. The CDR3, as DNA: TGTGCCAGCAGCTTCCAAAGCCATAATCAGCCCCAGCATTTT. The J gene is TRBJ1-5, the V gene TRBV7-2; D gene ambiguous. This CDR3 is 14 amino acids long. Germline-derived CDR1 and CDR2 are SGHTA and FQGNSA. Trimming removed 3 bases from V and 4 bases from J, with 10 bases in between.

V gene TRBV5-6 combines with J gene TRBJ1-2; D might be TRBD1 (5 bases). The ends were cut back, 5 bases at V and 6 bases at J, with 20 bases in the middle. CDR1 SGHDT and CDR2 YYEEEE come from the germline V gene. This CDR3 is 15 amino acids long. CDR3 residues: CASRVGRDGLNGYTF. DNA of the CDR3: TGTGCCAGCAGGGTCGGCAGGGACGGACTAAATGGCTACACCTTC.

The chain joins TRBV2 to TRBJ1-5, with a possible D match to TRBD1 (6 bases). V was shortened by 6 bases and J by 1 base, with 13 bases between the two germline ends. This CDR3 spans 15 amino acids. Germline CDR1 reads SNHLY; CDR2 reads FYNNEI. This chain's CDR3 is CASSEQGASNQPQHF. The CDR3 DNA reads TGTGCCAGCAGCGAACAGGGTGCAAGCAATCAGCCCCAGCATTTT.

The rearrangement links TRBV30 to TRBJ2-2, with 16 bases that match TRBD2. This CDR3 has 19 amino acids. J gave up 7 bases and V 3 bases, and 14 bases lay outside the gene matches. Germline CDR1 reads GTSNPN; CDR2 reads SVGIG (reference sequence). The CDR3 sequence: CAWRRLPGTSGGAHGELFF. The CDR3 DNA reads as TGTGCCTGGAGGAGACTTCCCGGGACTAGCGGGGGGGCCCACGGGGAGCTGTTTTTT.

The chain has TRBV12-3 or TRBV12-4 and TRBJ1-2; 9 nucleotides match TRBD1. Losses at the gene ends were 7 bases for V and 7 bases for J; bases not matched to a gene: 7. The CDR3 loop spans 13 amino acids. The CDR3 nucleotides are TGTGCCAGCACCGATGGGACAGGGAGTGGCTACACCTTC. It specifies CASTDGTGSGYTF.

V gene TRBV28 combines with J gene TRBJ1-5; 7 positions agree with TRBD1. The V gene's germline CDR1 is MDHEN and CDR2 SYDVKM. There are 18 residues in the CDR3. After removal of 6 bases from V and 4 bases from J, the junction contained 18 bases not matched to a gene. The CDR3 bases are TGTGCCAGCAGCCTACCAACGACAGGGCTCGGACCGAATCAGCCCCAGCATTTT. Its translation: CASSLPTTGLGPNQPQHF.

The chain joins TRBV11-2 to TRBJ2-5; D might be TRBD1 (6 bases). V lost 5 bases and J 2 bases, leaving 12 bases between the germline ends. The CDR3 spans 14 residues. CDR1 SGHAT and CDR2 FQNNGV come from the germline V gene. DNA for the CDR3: TGTGCCAGCAGCCCCCCAGGGGTTCAAGAGACCCAGTACTTC. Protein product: CASSPPGVQETQYF.

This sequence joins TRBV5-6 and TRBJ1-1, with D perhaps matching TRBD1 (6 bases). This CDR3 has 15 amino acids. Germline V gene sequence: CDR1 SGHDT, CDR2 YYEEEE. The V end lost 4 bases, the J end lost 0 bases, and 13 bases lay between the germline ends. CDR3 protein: CASSPRGGLNTEAFF. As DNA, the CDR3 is TGTGCCAGCAGCCCTCGCGGGGGCTTGAACACTGAAGCTTTCTTT.

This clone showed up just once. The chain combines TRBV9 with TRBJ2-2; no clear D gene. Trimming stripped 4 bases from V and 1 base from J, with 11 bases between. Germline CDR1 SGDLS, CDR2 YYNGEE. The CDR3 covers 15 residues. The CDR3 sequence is CASSPHPQNTGELFF. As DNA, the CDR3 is TGTGCCAGCAGCCCACACCCCCAGAACACCGGGGAGCTGTTTTTT. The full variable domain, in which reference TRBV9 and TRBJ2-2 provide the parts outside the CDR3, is DSGVTQTPKHLITATGQRVTLRCSPRSGDLSVYWYQQSLDQGLQFLIQYYNGEERAKGNILERFSAQQFPDLHSELNLSSLELGDSALYFCASSPHPQNTGELFFGEGSRLTVL.

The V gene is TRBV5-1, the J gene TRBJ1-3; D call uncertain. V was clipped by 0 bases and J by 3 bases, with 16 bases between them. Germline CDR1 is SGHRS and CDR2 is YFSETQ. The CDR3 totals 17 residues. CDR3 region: CASSLGSQASGGNTIYF. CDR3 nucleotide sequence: TGCGCCAGCAGCTTGGGTTCCCAGGCTTCAGGTGGAAACACCATATATTTT.

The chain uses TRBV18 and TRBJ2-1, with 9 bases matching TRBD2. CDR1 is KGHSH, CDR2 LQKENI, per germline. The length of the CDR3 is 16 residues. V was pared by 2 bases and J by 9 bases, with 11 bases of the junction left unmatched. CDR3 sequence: CASSPIIAGGYGEQFF. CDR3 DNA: TGTGCCAGCTCACCAATTATTGCGGGGGGGTATGGTGAGCAGTTCTTC.

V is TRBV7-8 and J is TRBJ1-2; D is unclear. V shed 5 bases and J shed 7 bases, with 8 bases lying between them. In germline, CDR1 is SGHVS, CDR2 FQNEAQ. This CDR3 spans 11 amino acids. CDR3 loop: CASSLSGGYTF. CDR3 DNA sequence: TGTGCCAGCAGCCTCAGCGGTGGCTACACCTTC.